This TCR beta chain was obtained from a study of T cell repertoires in cytomegalovirus infection. Background on the study: Indications came from public TCR beta signatures; they pointed to CMV infection and to a matching HLA type.

TCRdb redid the calling of the reads with MiXCR, one entry per CDR3 protein. The sample includes more than 150,000 distinct CDR3 sequences, approximately 20% of them seen just once. General study points: Frequencies of public TCR beta families were cumulated, and this identified carriers of CMV plus the relevant HLA. What dominated the ex vivo response were HLA-C-restricted CMV-specific TCR beta clonotypes.

This clonotype was counted many times. Its antigen remains unidentified. CDR3 size: 13 residues. V was trimmed by 0 bases and J by 15 bases, leaving 15 bases between them. Per germline, CDR1 SGHVS and CDR2 FQNEAQ. The receptor's source is a human donor in good health (CMV status not recorded). Some clones in this sample may be carry-over from other donors' samples. The sequenced sample consisted of PBMCs. The chain links TRBV7-8 to TRBJ2-1, with D perhaps TRBD1 or TRBD2 (5 bases each). The CDR3 protein is CASSLAGTGGAFF. CDR3 coding DNA: TGTGCCAGCAGCTTAGCGGGTACTGGGGGAGCGTTCTTC.